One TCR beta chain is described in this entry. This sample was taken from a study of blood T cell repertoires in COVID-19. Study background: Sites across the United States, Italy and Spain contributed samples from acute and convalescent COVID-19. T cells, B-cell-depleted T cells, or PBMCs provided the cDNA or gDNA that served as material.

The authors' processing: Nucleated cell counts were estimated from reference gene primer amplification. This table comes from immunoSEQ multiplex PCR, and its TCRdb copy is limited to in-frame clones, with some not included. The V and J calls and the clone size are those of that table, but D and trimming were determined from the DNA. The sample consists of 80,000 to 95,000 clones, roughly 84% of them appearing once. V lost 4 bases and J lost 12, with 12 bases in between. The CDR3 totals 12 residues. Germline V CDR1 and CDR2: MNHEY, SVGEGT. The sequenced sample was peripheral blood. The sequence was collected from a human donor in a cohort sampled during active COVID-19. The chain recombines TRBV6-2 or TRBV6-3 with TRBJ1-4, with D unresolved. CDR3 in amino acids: CASSSWGVELFF. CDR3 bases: TGTGCCAGCAGTTCGTGGGGAGTCGAACTGTTTTTT.